Presented here are 32 T cell receptor beta chains from one specimen sequenced in a study of identical twins. TCRdb re-analysed the 5' RACE reads in MiXCR, keeping a single row per CDR3 protein. Among 230,000 or so distinct CDR3 sequences listed, about 8.3% were seen once. The data also belong to a second study, concerning yellow fever vaccine responses in identical twins.

Sample: CD8+ T cells sorted from blood. These TCRs come from a young woman in good health.

This clonotype was found many times. The chain uses TRBV7-9 and TRBJ2-5; D is possibly TRBD1 (6 bases). V was pared by 1 base and J by 2 bases, with 14 bases between. CDR3 length: 16 residues. CDR1 and CDR2 (germline): SEHNR, FQNEAQ (reference sequence). CDR3 loop: CASSLVGRGSQETQYF. The CDR3 DNA reads as TGTGCCAGCAGCTTAGTCGGTAGGGGGAGTCAAGAGACCCAGTACTTC. Full variable domain (outside the CDR3, taken from reference TRBV7-9 and TRBJ2-5): DTGVSQNPRHKITKRGQNVTFRCDPISEHNRLYWYRQTLGQGPEFLTYFQNEAQLEKSRLLSDRFSAERPKGSFSTLEIQRTEQGDSAMYLCASSLVGRGSQETQYFGPGTRLLVL.

This chain links TRBV4-2 with TRBJ2-1; 8 positions agree with TRBD2. The CDR3 spans 15 residues. Germline-derived CDR1 and CDR2 are LGHNA and YNFKEQ. Trimming at V came to 4 bases and at J to 4 bases, leaving 6 bases not matched to a gene. The CDR3 spells CASSPMTSAYNEQFF. The CDR3 bases are TGTGCCAGCAGCCCCATGACTAGCGCATACAATGAGCAGTTCTTC.

This clonotype was detected a few times. The chain couples TRBV7-2 to TRBJ2-7; no reliable D call. This CDR3 is built from 13 residues. V was shortened by 5 bases and J by 4 bases, with 12 bases between the two germline ends. CDR1 and CDR2 from the germline V gene are SGHTA and FQGNSA. CDR3 amino acids: CASSHSPEYEQYF. The CDR3 DNA sequence: TGTGCCAGCAGCCACTCCCCGGAGTACGAGCAGTACTTC.

The rearrangement links TRBV6-2 or TRBV6-3 to TRBJ2-7; possibly TRBD1 for D (6 bases). CDR1 and CDR2 from the germline V gene are MNHEY and SVGEGT. V shed 2 bases and J shed 2 bases, with 10 bases lying between them. The CDR3 totals 14 residues. CDR3 sequence (DNA): TGTGCCAGCAGTTACGCAGGGGATCCCTACGAGCAGTACTTC. Translated, it gives CASSYAGDPYEQYF.

V is TRBV6-2 or TRBV6-3 and J is TRBJ2-1; the match to TRBD2 covers 7 bases. The V gene's germline CDR1 is MNHEY and CDR2 SVGEGT. This CDR3 spans 16 amino acids. V shed 0 bases and J 4 bases; nucleotides not matched to a gene: 6. CDR3 in amino acids: CASSYSLGGGYNEQFF. The CDR3 DNA sequence: TGTGCCAGCAGTTACTCTCTTGGCGGGGGATACAATGAGCAGTTCTTC.

Ten or more counts support this clonotype. This chain joins TRBV6-2 or TRBV6-3 and TRBJ2-1; D call uncertain. Deletions cut 2 bases from V and 1 base from J, with 3 bases between. The germline V gene encodes CDR1 MNHEY and CDR2 SVGEGT. The CDR3 sequence is 13 residues long. CDR3 in amino acids: CASSYRSYNEQFF. The CDR3 bases are TGTGCCAGCAGTTACAGATCCTACAATGAGCAGTTCTTC.

The sample holds many counts of this clonotype. The chain joins TRBV13 to TRBJ2-2; D unclear. CDR3 length equals 14 residues. V lost 6 bases and J lost 5, with 13 bases in between. Germline values: CDR1 PRHDT, CDR2 FYEKMQ (reference sequence). CDR3: CASSLLESTGELFF. DNA for the CDR3: TGTGCCAGCAGTCTTCTAGAATCGACCGGGGAGCTGTTTTTT.

This clonotype came up a few times. This chain uses TRBV6-2 or TRBV6-3 with TRBJ1-4; no firm D call. The V end lost 2 bases, the J end lost 8 bases, and 9 bases lay between the germline ends. CDR3 length: 13 residues. Germline V gene lookup returns CDR1 MNHEY and CDR2 SVGEGT. CDR3 DNA: TGTGCCAGCAGTTACAATATCCGCGAAAAACTGTTTTTT. Protein product: CASSYNIREKLFF.

This clonotype has a handful of counts. The gene calls are TRBV12-3 or TRBV12-4 and TRBJ2-2, with 8 bases lining up with TRBD2. V lost 5 bases to trimming and J lost 0 bases; unmatched junction nucleotides: 8. The CDR3 contains 17 residues. Written as DNA, the CDR3 is TGTGCCAGCAGTCCCCTCGATAGCGGGGCGAACACCGGGGAGCTGTTTTTT. As protein: CASSPLDSGANTGELFF.

This clonotype has only a few counts. At one boundary the junction diverges from the germline segment, which might be a read error. The V gene is TRBV5-1, the J gene TRBJ2-6, with TRBD1 as a possible D gene (7 bases). Per the germline V gene, CDR1 is SGHRS and CDR2 is YFSETQ. The CDR3 has 13 residues. CDR3 sequence: CACRGAGANVLTF. For the CDR3, the DNA is TGCGCCTGCAGGGGGGCTGGGGCCAACGTCCTGACTTTC.

J is TRBJ2-7 and V is TRBV6-2 or TRBV6-3; TRBD1 matches 7 bases. CDR1 and CDR2 (germline): MNHEY, SVGEGT. The CDR3 contains 15 residues. Trimming cost V 3 bases and J 2 bases; bases outside gene matches: 7. DNA for the CDR3: TGTGCCAGCAGTTATTTGGACAGGCCACCCTACGAGCAGTACTTC. It encodes CASSYLDRPPYEQYF.

The rearrangement uses TRBV7-9 and TRBJ2-7, with unresolved D. The germline V gene encodes CDR1 SEHNR and CDR2 FQNEAQ (reference sequence). CDR3 length: 13 residues. The V and J ends lost 5 bases and 3 bases respectively, with 11 bases between them. The CDR3 region has the DNA TGTGCCAGCAGCGGGCCGTTAAACTACGAGCAGTACTTC. It codes for CASSGPLNYEQYF. Full variable domain (remainder filled in from reference TRBV7-9 and TRBJ2-7): DTGVSQNPRHKITKRGQNVTFRCDPISEHNRLYWYRQTLGQGPEFLTYFQNEAQLEKSRLLSDRFSAERPKGSFSTLEIQRTEQGDSAMYLCASSGPLNYEQYFGPGTRLTVT.

Ten or more counts support this clonotype. The V gene is TRBV29-1, the J gene TRBJ2-7; maybe TRBD2 (5 bases). Trimming shortened V by 4 bases and J by 1 base, and 8 bases separated the two germline ends. Per germline, CDR1 SQVTM and CDR2 ANQGSEA. The CDR3 has 12 residues. The CDR3 sequence: CSVGEGSYEQYF. CDR3 in DNA: TGCAGCGTTGGAGAGGGTTCCTACGAGCAGTACTTC.

The V and J genes are TRBV6-5 and TRBJ2-7; perhaps TRBD1 as D (5 bases). The CDR3 is 15 amino acids. The V end was cut by 0 bases, the J end by 1 base, with 10 bases between. The germline CDR1 and CDR2 sequences are MNHEY and SVGAGI. CDR3 sequence reads: CASSYSAGASYEQYF. DNA for the CDR3: TGTGCCAGCAGTTACTCGGCTGGGGCTTCCTACGAGCAGTACTTC.

This clonotype was detected only a few times. The rearrangement joins TRBV29-1 to TRBJ2-7; possibly TRBD1 or TRBD2 for D (5 bases each). V lost 4 bases to trimming and J lost 3 bases, with 10 bases between them. Per germline, CDR1 SQVTM and CDR2 ANQGSEA. The CDR3 totals 12 residues. This CDR3 reads CSVVRDGYEQYF. The CDR3 coding sequence is TGCAGCGTTGTCCGGGACGGCTACGAGCAGTACTTC.

This clonotype was counted many times. The DNA of the CDR3 is TGCAGCGTGGTCTGGGCGGCAAGAAATGAGCAGTTCTTC. Its translation: CSVVWAARNEQFF. This chain joins TRBV29-1 and TRBJ2-1; no firm D call. Germline V lookup: CDR1 SQVTM, CDR2 ANQGSEA. Trimming took off 6 bases at V and 7 bases at J, with 16 bases between the two ends. The CDR3 loop spans 13 amino acids.

This clonotype came up a few times. The CDR3 is CATYLTSGGLQETQYF. CDR3 bases: TGTGCCACTTACCTGACTAGCGGGGGTTTACAAGAGACCCAGTACTTC. The chain recombines TRBV15 with TRBJ2-5, with 12 nucleotides matching TRBD2. The germline CDR1 and CDR2 sequences are LNHNV and YYDKDF (reference sequence). Losses at the gene ends were 9 bases for V and 2 bases for J; bases not matched to a gene: 10. The CDR3 loop spans 16 amino acids.

This clonotype was seen repeatedly, ten times or more. This rearrangement joins TRBV27 to TRBJ1-1, with D tentatively TRBD1 (5 bases). The CDR3 has 11 amino acids. Germline CDR1 and CDR2: MNHEY and SMNVEV (reference sequence). Trimming removed 6 bases from V and 5 bases from J, with 7 bases in between. In DNA, the CDR3 is TGTGCCAGCAGCCGGGGGACTGAAGCTTTCTTT. The encoded protein is CASSRGTEAFF.

This clonotype has a handful of counts. The rearrangement uses TRBV7-2 and TRBJ2-7; unclear D gene. CDR1 and CDR2 (germline): SGHTA, FQGNSA. This CDR3 region has 14 residues. V was trimmed by 0 bases and J by 4 bases, leaving 10 bases between them. CDR3 DNA sequence: TGTGCCAGCAGCTTAGCGGTGGGTCTTTACGAGCAGTACTTC. Its translation is CASSLAVGLYEQYF.

This clonotype came up many times. This chain links TRBV7-9 with TRBJ2-1, with D uncertain. The CDR3 extends over 13 amino acids. The V end lost 5 bases, the J end lost 4 bases, and 9 bases lay between the germline ends. Germline lookup yields CDR1 SEHNR and CDR2 FQNEAQ (reference sequence). The DNA for the CDR3 is TGTGCCAGCAGCCCGGCCCTGTACAATGAGCAGTTCTTC. Translation gives CASSPALYNEQFF.

The chain is built from TRBV7-9 and TRBJ2-3; D uncertain. CDR1 and CDR2 from the germline V gene are SEHNR and FQNEAQ (reference sequence). The CDR3 consists of 15 residues. V gave up 3 bases and J gave up 0 bases, with 10 bases separating them. CDR3 sequence: CASSFVGSSTDTQYF. In DNA form, the CDR3 reads TGTGCCAGCAGCTTCGTAGGTTCTAGCACAGATACGCAGTATTTT.

This clonotype was picked up one time. A much larger clone lies a single base off, so this may be a read error. The chain links TRBV9 to TRBJ2-1; TRBD2 aligns across 9 bases. CDR3 length equals 16 residues. The junction had 12 bases not matched to a gene; V was cut back by 6 bases and J by 5 bases. The germline CDR1 and CDR2 sequences are SGDLS and YYNGEE. This CDR3 reads CASTSPLAGNHNEQFF. The CDR3 region has the DNA TGTGCCAGCACCTCTCCACTAGCGGGCAACCACAATGAGCAGTTCTTC.

The chain couples TRBV25-1 to TRBJ2-7; 8 bases are shared with TRBD2. The germline CDR1 and CDR2 sequences are MGHDK and SYGVNS. The CDR3 totals 14 residues. Germline trimming cut 4 bases from V and 2 bases from J; bases unmatched to any gene: 4. The CDR3, as DNA: TGTGCCAGCAGTGGAACTAGCGGCGCCTACGAGCAGTACTTC. Its protein is CASSGTSGAYEQYF.

This clonotype was recorded at least ten times. The gene calls are TRBV10-3 and TRBJ1-2; D not resolved. Germline V gives CDR1 ENHRY, CDR2 SYGVKD. V lost 0 bases, J lost 5 bases, and 10 bases lay in between. This CDR3 is built from 14 residues. The CDR3: CAISESSAVYGYTF. CDR3 DNA: TGTGCCATCAGTGAGTCGTCGGCGGTTTATGGCTACACCTTC.

This clonotype was seen a few times. CDR3 bases: TGCAGTGCTAGTCGGGGACTAGCGGGGGGCTACGAGCAGTACTTC. Its translation: CSASRGLAGGYEQYF. The chain uses TRBV20-1 and TRBJ2-7, with 15 bases identical to TRBD2. This CDR3 is built from 15 residues. Germline V gene sequence: CDR1 DFQATT, CDR2 SNEGSKA (reference sequence). After removal of 3 bases from V and 3 bases from J, the junction contained 3 bases not matched to a gene.

This clonotype appeared many times. The chain recombines TRBV2 with TRBJ2-2, with TRBD1 matching over 7 bases. From germline, CDR1 is SNHLY and CDR2 FYNNEI. The CDR3 length is 13 residues. V was clipped by 7 bases and J by 6 bases; unmatched bases: 5. CDR3: CASIDRVPGELFF. In nucleotides, the CDR3 is TGTGCCAGCATCGACAGGGTCCCCGGGGAGCTGTTTTTT.

This clonotype was counted many times. The chain links TRBV29-1 to TRBJ2-3; 7 bases are shared with TRBD2. CDR3 length: 14 residues. V gave up 4 bases and J gave up 6 bases; unmatched junction bases: 10. Germline V gives CDR1 SQVTM, CDR2 ANQGSEA. The CDR3 sequence is CSVGVGRELDTQYF. CDR3 DNA sequence: TGCAGCGTTGGGGTGGGGCGGGAGTTGGATACGCAGTATTTT.

The gene calls are TRBV6-1 and TRBJ2-5; TRBD2 agrees at 9 bases. V was pared by 5 bases and J by 5 bases, with 12 bases of the junction left unmatched. The CDR3 extends over 16 amino acids. The germline V gene encodes CDR1 MNHNS and CDR2 SASEGT. CDR3 sequence reads: CASSPTAGLAGETQYF. The CDR3 coding sequence is TGTGCCAGCAGTCCCACCGCAGGCCTAGCGGGGGAGACCCAGTACTTC.

J is TRBJ2-1 and V is TRBV6-2 or TRBV6-3; maybe TRBD1 (6 bases). The CDR3 is 16 residues long. Germline values: CDR1 MNHEY, CDR2 SVGEGT. Trimming removed 4 bases at V and 5 bases at J, with 18 bases between. Here the CDR3 DNA reads TGTGCCAGCAGTTTACTCATCGGACAGTTCCACAATGAGCAGTTCTTC. Translated: CASSLLIGQFHNEQFF.

This clonotype was picked up many times. The chain has TRBV5-6 and TRBJ1-1; D not resolved. Germline V gives CDR1 SGHDT, CDR2 YYEEEE. Trimming removed 2 bases at V and 4 bases at J, with 3 bases between. This CDR3 contains 11 residues. In nucleotides, the CDR3 is TGTGCCAGCAGCTTCGGCACTGAAGCTTTCTTT. This gives the protein CASSFGTEAFF.

V is TRBV29-1 and J is TRBJ2-7; TRBD1 matches at 10 bases. Germline V gene data show CDR1 as SQVTM and CDR2 as ANQGSEA. CDR3 length equals 14 residues. V shed 6 bases and J 5 bases; nucleotides not matched to a gene: 10. The chain's CDR3 is CSVMGGDRGHEQYF. CDR3 sequence (DNA): TGCAGCGTCATGGGGGGGGACAGGGGCCACGAGCAGTACTTC.

This clonotype was seen a few times. The chain links TRBV28 to TRBJ2-2; D gene ambiguous. V gave up 2 bases and J gave up 8 bases, with 9 bases separating them. CDR1 is MDHEN, CDR2 SYDVKM, per germline. This CDR3 region has 13 residues. The CDR3 sequence: CASSLLPEGELFF. The CDR3 coding sequence is TGTGCCAGCAGTTTACTCCCTGAGGGGGAGCTGTTTTTT.